A single count supports the clone carrying this TCR beta chain. V was pared by 7 bases and J by 0 bases, with 5 bases of the junction left unmatched. CDR3 size: 13 residues. CDR1 and CDR2 from the germline V gene are GTSNPN and SVGIG (reference sequence). This record comes from a study of technical replicates of blood from a few donors. Sequenced by immunoSEQ multiplex PCR; TCRdb stores in-frame clones only, minus some. Among roughly 100,000 clones listed, approximately 96% were seen once. The sample taken for sequencing was T cells isolated from PBMCs. This rearrangement joins TRBV30 to TRBJ1-2; 7 bases line up with TRBD1. The sequence was collected from a human donor in good health. The CDR3 DNA reads as TGTGCCTTCAACAGGGGAGCTAACTATGGCTACACCTTC. Its protein is CAFNRGANYGYTF.